This T cell receptor (beta chain) came from a study of cytomegalovirus exposure and HLA in healthy donors. Overall study: Earlier findings included some 120 million unique TCR beta sequences obtained from 150 million to 200 million T cells.

The PCR had 60 Vbeta and 13 Jbeta primers. The protocol was immunoSEQ multiplex PCR, while the TCRdb copy is restricted to in-frame clones and leaves out a portion. Its table lists about 160,000 clones. Overall study findings and caveats: Association of a missense DCLRE1C variant with TCR beta V- and J-gene trimming was reported in a later analysis. Listed as cytomegalovirus-associated were more than 150 TCR beta chains.

This CDR3 contains 11 residues. From germline, CDR1 is SQVTM and CDR2 ANQGSEA. V gave up 7 bases and J gave up 10 bases, with 14 bases separating them. Notes on this clone: Its antigen is undetermined.

This TCR was sampled from a woman aged 55-70 years in good health and CMV-seronegative. The J gene is TRBJ2-1, the V gene TRBV29-1; D is perhaps TRBD1 (6 bases). The material sequenced was PBMCs. Here the CDR3 DNA reads TGCAGCGGCCTAAACAGGGCCGAGCAGTTCTTC. Its protein is CSGLNRAEQFF.